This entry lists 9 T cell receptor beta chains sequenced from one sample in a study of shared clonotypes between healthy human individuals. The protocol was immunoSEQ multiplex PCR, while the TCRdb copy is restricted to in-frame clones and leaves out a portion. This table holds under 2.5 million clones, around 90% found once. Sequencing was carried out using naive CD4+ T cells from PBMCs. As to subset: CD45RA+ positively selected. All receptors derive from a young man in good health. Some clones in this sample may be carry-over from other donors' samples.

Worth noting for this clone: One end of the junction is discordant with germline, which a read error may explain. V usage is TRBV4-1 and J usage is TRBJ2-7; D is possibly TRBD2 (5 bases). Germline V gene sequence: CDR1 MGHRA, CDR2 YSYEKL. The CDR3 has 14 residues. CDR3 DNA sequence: TGCGCCAGCAGCCAAGTCACTAGTTCCTTCGAGCAGTACTTC. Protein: CASSQVTSSFEQYF.

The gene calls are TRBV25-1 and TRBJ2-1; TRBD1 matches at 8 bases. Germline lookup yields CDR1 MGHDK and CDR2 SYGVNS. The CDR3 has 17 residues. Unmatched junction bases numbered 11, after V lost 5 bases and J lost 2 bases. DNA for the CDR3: TGTGCCAGCAGTCCCCTTCGGACAGGGCCACCCTACAATGAGCAGTTCTTC. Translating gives CASSPLRTGPPYNEQFF. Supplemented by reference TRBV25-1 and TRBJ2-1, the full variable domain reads EADIYQTPRYLVIGTGKKITLECSQTMGHDKMYWYQQDPGMELHLIHYSYGVNSTEKGDLSSESTVSRIRTEHFPLTLESARPSHTSQYLCASSPLRTGPPYNEQFFGPGTRLTVL.

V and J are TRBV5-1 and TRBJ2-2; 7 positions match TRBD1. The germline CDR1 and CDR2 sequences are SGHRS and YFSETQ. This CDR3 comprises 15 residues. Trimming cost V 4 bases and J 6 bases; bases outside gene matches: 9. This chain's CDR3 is CASSPGTEPAGELFF. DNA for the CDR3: TGCGCCAGCAGCCCAGGGACAGAACCGGCCGGGGAGCTGTTTTTT.

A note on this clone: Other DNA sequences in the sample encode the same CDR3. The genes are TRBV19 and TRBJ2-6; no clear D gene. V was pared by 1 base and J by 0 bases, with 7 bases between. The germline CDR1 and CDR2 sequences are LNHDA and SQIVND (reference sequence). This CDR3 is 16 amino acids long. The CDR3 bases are TGTGCCAGTAGTATAGGCCGGTCCTCTGGGGCCAACGTCCTGACTTTC. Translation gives CASSIGRSSGANVLTF.

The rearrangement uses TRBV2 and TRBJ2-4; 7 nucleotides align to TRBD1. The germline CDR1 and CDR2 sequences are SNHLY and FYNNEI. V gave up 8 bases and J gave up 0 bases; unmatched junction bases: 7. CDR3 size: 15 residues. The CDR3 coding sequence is TGTGCCAGCGGACAGGAATTCCTAGCCAAAAACATTCAGTACTTC. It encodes CASGQEFLAKNIQYF. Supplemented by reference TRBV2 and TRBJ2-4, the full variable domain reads EPEVTQTPSHQVTQMGQEVILRCVPISNHLYFYWYRQILGQKVEFLVSFYNNEISEKSEIFDDQFSVERPDGSNFTLKIRSTKLEDSAMYFCASGQEFLAKNIQYFGAGTRLSVL.

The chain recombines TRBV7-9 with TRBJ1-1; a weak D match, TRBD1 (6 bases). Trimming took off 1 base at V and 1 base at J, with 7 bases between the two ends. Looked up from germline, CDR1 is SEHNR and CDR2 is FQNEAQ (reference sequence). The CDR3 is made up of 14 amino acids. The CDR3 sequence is CASSLETGNTEAFF. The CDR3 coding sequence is TGTGCCAGCAGCTTAGAGACAGGGAACACTGAAGCTTTCTTT.

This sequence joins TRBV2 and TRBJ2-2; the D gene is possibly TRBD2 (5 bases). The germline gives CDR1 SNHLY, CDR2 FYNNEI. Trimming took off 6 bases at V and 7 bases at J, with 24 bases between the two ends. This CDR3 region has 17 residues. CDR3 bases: TGTGCCAGCAGCGACACGGTTCAGCGGAAGTTAGGCGGGGAGCTGTTTTTT. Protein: CASSDTVQRKLGGELFF.

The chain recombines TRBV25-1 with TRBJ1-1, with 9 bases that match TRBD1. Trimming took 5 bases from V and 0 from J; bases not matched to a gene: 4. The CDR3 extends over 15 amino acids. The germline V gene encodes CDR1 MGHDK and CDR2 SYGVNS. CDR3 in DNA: TGTGCCAGCAGTTCACAGGGGGCGATGAACACTGAAGCTTTCTTT. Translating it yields CASSSQGAMNTEAFF.

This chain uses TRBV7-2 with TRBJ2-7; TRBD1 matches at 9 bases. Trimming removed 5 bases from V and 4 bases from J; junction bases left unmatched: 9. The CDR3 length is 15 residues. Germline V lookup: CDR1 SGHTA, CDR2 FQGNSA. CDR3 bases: TGTGCCAGCAGCCGAACCGGGACAGGGCCATACGAGCAGTACTTC. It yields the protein CASSRTGTGPYEQYF.